Listed below are T cell receptor beta chains from one sample, sequenced in a study of identifying expanded T cells in peripheral blood. Using immunoSEQ multiplex PCR, the repertoire was profiled, and TCRdb retains in-frame clones only, with some absent. Of about 100,000 clones in the sample, 88% were seen once. The sample consisted of blood. All receptors come from a person aged 18 to 75 in good health. Each CDR3 is given with its conserved first and last residue. A D gene is named only where the DNA matches it firmly. Rows give clone size only sometimes, using once, few, many, or a class for an expanded clone.

clone_size	v_call	d_call	j_call	cdr3_nt	cdr3_aa
NA	TRBV6-5	NA	TRBJ2-3	TGTGCCAGCAGTTACGGGGGATGGGGGGGCACAGATACGCAGTATTTT	CASSYGGWGGTDTQYF
NA	TRBV4-3	TRBD1	TRBJ1-5	TGCGCCAGCAGCCTAGACAGGGTTGGCAATCAGCCCCAGCATTTT	CASSLDRVGNQPQHF
few	TRBV6-1	TRBD2	TRBJ2-7	TGTGCCAGCAGGGGACTAACCTACGAGCAGTACTTC	CASRGLTYEQYF
NA	TRBV4-1	NA	TRBJ1-1	TGCGCCAGCAGCCCCAGAGGGACGGTGAACACTGAAGCTTTCTTT	CASSPRGTVNTEAFF
NA	TRBV10-3	TRBD1	TRBJ2-1	TGTGCCATCAGTGAGCCTAAATTCCACTTCGACAGGGGATACAATGAGCAGTTCTTC	CAISEPKFHFDRGYNEQFF
once	TRBV18	NA	TRBJ2-3	TGTGCCAGCTCACCACCGATGGGTTTCATCCTCGAGGAGTATTTT	CASSPPMGFILEEYF
NA	TRBV19	NA	TRBJ2-1	TGTGCCAGTAGGATTGACAGTTCCTACAATGAGCAGTTCTTC	CASRIDSSYNEQFF
NA	TRBV2	NA	TRBJ1-5	TGTGCCAGCACCGGCGGGCCCGAGGATCAGCCCCAGCATTTT	CASTGGPEDQPQHF
NA	TRBV7-6	TRBD2	TRBJ2-1	TGTGCCAGCAGGCCAACTAGCGGGGGGGCTTACAATGAGCAGTTCTTC	CASRPTSGGAYNEQFF
once	TRBV19	TRBD2	TRBJ2-2	TGTGCCAGTAGTAGGGGACTAGCGGGAGGGGCCGGGGAGCTGTTTTTT	CASSRGLAGGAGELFF
NA	TRBV16	NA	TRBJ2-7	TGTGCCAGCAGCCAATCGCTGGGCGGTTTCAACTACGAGCAGTACTTC	CASSQSLGGFNYEQYF
NA	TRBV7-8	NA	TRBJ1-3	TGTGCCAGCAGCTCGTGGGAGAGGGAGAGCTCTGGAAACACCATATATTTT	CASSSWERESSGNTIYF
NA	TRBV5-4	NA	TRBJ2-2	TGTGCCAGCAGCTTGGTGGGGGCGAACACCGGGGAGCTGTTTTTT	CASSLVGANTGELFF
NA	TRBV30	NA	TRBJ1-2	TGTGCCTGGTGGACTTTTGGACGGAGTAACTATGGCTACACCTTC	CAWWTFGRSNYGYTF
NA	TRBV6-5	NA	TRBJ1-4	TGTGCCAGCAGAAACAGGGCCTCTAATGAAAAACTGTTTTTT	CASRNRASNEKLFF
NA	TRBV18	NA	TRBJ2-1	TGTGCCAGCTCACCACCGGTAGGAAATGAGCAGTTCTTC	CASSPPVGNEQFF
NA	TRBV18	TRBD1	TRBJ1-5	TGTGCCAGCTCACCCGACAGGGCAGCCCAGCCCCAGCATTTT	CASSPDRAAQPQHF
NA	TRBV7-2	NA	TRBJ2-7	TGTGCCAGCAGCTTAGCTGGTGTGAGCGCTCCCCCCTACGAGCAGTACTTC	CASSLAGVSAPPYEQYF
NA	TRBV21-1	NA	TRBJ1-1	TGTGCCAGCAGCCGGGGGATCATCATCATGAACACTGAAGCTTTCTTT	CASSRGIIIMNTEAFF
few	TRBV29-1	TRBD1	TRBJ2-3	TGCAGCGCACCGGGACAGGGGCAAGATACGCAGTATTTT	CSAPGQGQDTQYF
NA	TRBV30	NA	TRBJ1-1	TGTGCCTGGACCATGGCGAGCGGATCAGCTTTCTTT	CAWTMASGSAFF
NA	TRBV19	TRBD1	TRBJ1-2	TGTGCCAGTAGTGATCTACCACCGGACAGGGGATATGGCTACACCTTC	CASSDLPPDRGYGYTF
NA	TRBV4-1	NA	TRBJ1-1	TGCGCCAGCAGCCCCGACGGGGCAGCTATGAACACTGAAGCTTTCTTT	CASSPDGAAMNTEAFF
NA	TRBV12-5	NA	TRBJ1-6	TGTGCTAGTGGTTTGGTACTAAGCGGAAATTCACCCCTCCACTTT	CASGLVLSGNSPLHF
NA	TRBV7-6	TRBD1	TRBJ1-1	TGTGCCAGCAGCTCTACCAAGGGGGCAACTGAAGCTTTCTTT	CASSSTKGATEAFF
NA	TRBV6-5	TRBD1	TRBJ2-3	TGTGCCAGCAGTTACGCGACAGGGGTGGGTACGCAGTATTTT	CASSYATGVGTQYF
NA	TRBV5-1	NA	TRBJ1-1	TGCGCCAGCAGGTTAAAGCAGGGCGTGACTGAAGCTTTCTTT	CASRLKQGVTEAFF
NA	TRBV19	TRBD1	TRBJ1-5	TGTGCCAGTCAAGGGACAGGGGATAGCAATCAGCCCCAGCATTTT	CASQGTGDSNQPQHF
few	TRBV4-3	TRBD1	TRBJ1-1	TGCGCCAGCAGCCAAGAGGGACAGCCCAACACTGAAGCTTTCTTT	CASSQEGQPNTEAFF
NA	TRBV19	TRBD1	TRBJ2-7	TGTGCCAGTAGTATAACAGGGGGCGATTACGAGCAGTACTTC	CASSITGGDYEQYF
NA	TRBV11-2	NA	TRBJ1-2	TGTGCCAGCAGCTCCCGACTCGAGGGCGGCTACACCTTC	CASSSRLEGGYTF
NA	TRBV7-9	NA	TRBJ1-2	TGTGCCAGCAGCTATTACGGGGAGAATGGCTACACCTTC	CASSYYGENGYTF
NA	TRBV5-1	TRBD1	TRBJ2-7	TGCGCCAGCAGCGTGACAGGGGACCGCGAGCAGTACTTC	CASSVTGDREQYF
once	TRBV13	NA	TRBJ1-2	TGTGCCAGCAGCGGGAGCGAGATCTATGGCTACACCTTC	CASSGSEIYGYTF
NA	TRBV14	NA	TRBJ2-5	TGTGCCAGCAGCCAAGATTTCTTGGTGGAGACCCAGTACTTC	CASSQDFLVETQYF
once	TRBV19	NA	TRBJ1-5	TGTGCCAGTAGTGTCCGACTGAGTATCTCCAATCAGCCCCAGCATTTT	CASSVRLSISNQPQHF
many	TRBV2	NA	TRBJ2-3	TGTGCCAGCCGCAGGATGGCCGATACGCAGTATTTT	CASRRMADTQYF
NA	TRBV5-1	TRBD1	TRBJ2-4	TGCGCCAGCACACCGACAGGGAAAAACATTCAGTACTTC	CASTPTGKNIQYF
once	TRBV27	NA	TRBJ1-1	TGTGCCAGCACTAGGGGCAGGGGCACTGAAGCTTTCTTT	CASTRGRGTEAFF
NA	TRBV5-6	NA	TRBJ2-1	TGTGCCAGCAGCTTGGCAGCCAGCAATGAGCAGTTCTTC	CASSLAASNEQFF
NA	TRBV15	NA	TRBJ2-3	TGTGCCACCAGCGATCTAGGGGGAACAGGCCCAGATACGCAGTATTTT	CATSDLGGTGPDTQYF
few	TRBV4-1	NA	TRBJ1-1	TGCGCCAGCAGCCAACAGGGACAGAACACTGAAGCTTTCTTT	CASSQQGQNTEAFF
NA	TRBV2	TRBD1	TRBJ1-5	TGTGCCAGCAGTGCAGGGGGGCCGAATTATTATAGCAATCAGCCCCAGCATTTT	CASSAGGPNYYSNQPQHF
NA	TRBV27	NA	TRBJ1-4	TGTGCCAGCAGTCTACAGGGACAAAAACTGTTTTTT	CASSLQGQKLFF
NA	TRBV29-1	NA	TRBJ2-7	TGCAGCGTTCGCCCTAGTCTCTACGAGCAGTACTTC	CSVRPSLYEQYF
NA	TRBV4-2	TRBD1	TRBJ2-2	TGTGCCAGCAGCCCCAGGGGGCGGGCCCCCGGGGAGCTGTTTTTT	CASSPRGRAPGELFF
NA	TRBV2	NA	TRBJ1-5	TGTGCCAGCATGCTCAGGGACACTAATCAGCCCCAGCATTTT	CASMLRDTNQPQHF
few	TRBV30	NA	TRBJ2-1	TGTATGGCGGGACGGAGCTACAATGAGCAGTTCTTC	CMAGRSYNEQFF
NA	TRBV27	NA	TRBJ2-3	TGTGCCAGCAGTTTGGAGAATACAGATACGCAGTATTTT	CASSLENTDTQYF
NA	TRBV5-1	TRBD1	TRBJ2-3	TGCGCCAGCAACATGGGACAGGGGGCCACAGATACGCAGTATTTT	CASNMGQGATDTQYF
few	TRBV7-9	NA	TRBJ1-2	TGTGCCAGCAGCCCCGCTACAGGGAACTATGGCTACACCTTC	CASSPATGNYGYTF
NA	TRBV18	TRBD1	TRBJ1-1	TGTGCCAGCTCACCACTTCGGACAGGGGGGGCCATGAACACTGAAGCTTTCTTT	CASSPLRTGGAMNTEAFF
NA	TRBV28	TRBD1	TRBJ2-5	TGTGCCAGCAGTCCCTGGACAGGGGCCCAAGAGACCCAGTACTTC	CASSPWTGAQETQYF
NA	TRBV5-1	NA	TRBJ1-2	TGCGCCAGCAGGCTCGACCTCAGCCCCCTAGCTAACTATGGCTACACCTTC	CASRLDLSPLANYGYTF
NA	TRBV19	TRBD1	TRBJ2-7	TGTGCCAGTAGTGGCGGGACAGGGGGCTACGAGCAGTACTTC	CASSGGTGGYEQYF
NA	TRBV7-2	NA	TRBJ1-2	TGTGCCAGCAGCCCTCGGTCGTGGGGGGCAGATGGCTACACCTTC	CASSPRSWGADGYTF